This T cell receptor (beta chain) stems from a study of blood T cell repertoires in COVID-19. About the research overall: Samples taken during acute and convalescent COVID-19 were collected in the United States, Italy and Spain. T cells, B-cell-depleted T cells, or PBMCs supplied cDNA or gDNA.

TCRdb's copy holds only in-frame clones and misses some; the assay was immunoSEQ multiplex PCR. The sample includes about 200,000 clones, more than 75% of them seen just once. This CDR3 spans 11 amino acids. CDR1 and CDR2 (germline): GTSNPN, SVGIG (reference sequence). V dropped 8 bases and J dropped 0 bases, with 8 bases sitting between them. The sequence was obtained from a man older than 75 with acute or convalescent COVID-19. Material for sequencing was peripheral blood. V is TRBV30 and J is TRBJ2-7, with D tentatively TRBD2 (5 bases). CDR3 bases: TGTGCCGGCCGGGGCTCCTACGAGCAGTACTTC. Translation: CAGRGSYEQYF. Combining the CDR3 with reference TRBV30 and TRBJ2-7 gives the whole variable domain SQTIHQWPATLVQPVGSPLSLECTVEGTSNPNLYWYRQAAGRGLQLLFYSVGIGQISSEVPQNLSASRPQDRQFILSSKKLLLSDSGFYLCAGRGSYEQYFGPGTRLTVT.